These 28 T cell receptor beta chains originate from one sample sequenced in a study of a mutant IDH1 vaccine in newly diagnosed glioma. Regarding time point: week 35, safety follow-up. Each dose of the vaccine consisted of 300 ug of mutant IDH1 20-mer peptide, with topical imiquimod. TCRdb keeps only in-frame clones here, not all; method: immunoSEQ multiplex PCR. The repertoire includes about 54,000 clones, around four fifths of them detected once, and 4.1% sits in the top ten. The antigens of these receptors remain unknown. Sequencing used PBMCs, obtained from a glioma patient whose treatment included an IDH1 peptide vaccine. The source is a woman younger than 35 with glioma.

The chain couples TRBV11-2 to TRBJ2-7; unclear D gene. Trimming pared 5 bases from V and 3 bases from J, leaving 11 bases between. Germline V gene lookup returns CDR1 SGHAT and CDR2 FQNNGV. This CDR3 is 13 amino acids long. The CDR3 sequence: CASSPVAFYEQYF. CDR3 DNA sequence: TGTGCCAGCAGCCCCGTTGCCTTCTACGAGCAGTACTTC. The complete variable domain, with remaining parts taken from reference TRBV11-2 and TRBJ2-7, reads EAGVAQSPRYKIIEKRQSVAFWCNPISGHATLYWYQQILGQGPKLLIQFQNNGVVDDSQLPKDRFSAERLKGVDSTLKIQPAKLEDSAVYLCASSPVAFYEQYFGPGTRLTVT.

The V call is TRBV4-1, the J call TRBJ2-7; 15 nucleotides match TRBD2. The CDR3 contains 19 residues. Germline V lookup: CDR1 MGHRA, CDR2 YSYEKL. V trimming: 0 bases; J trimming: 0 bases; junction bases outside the gene matches: 6. The CDR3 coding sequence is TGCGCCAGCAGCCAAGAGGGGACTAGCGGGGGGTACAGCTCCTACGAGCAGTACTTC. Protein product: CASSQEGTSGGYSSYEQYF.

J is TRBJ2-7 and V is TRBV2, with a tentative D call TRBD1 (5 bases). Germline V lookup: CDR1 SNHLY, CDR2 FYNNEI. The CDR3 covers 13 residues. V lost 1 base to trimming and J lost 3 bases, with 7 bases between them. The CDR3 reads CASSEERGYEQYF. In nucleotides, the CDR3 is TGTGCCAGCAGTGAAGAAAGGGGCTACGAGCAGTACTTC.

A single count supports this clone. The chain has TRBV4-1 and TRBJ1-1; TRBD1 is a possible D gene (5 bases). CDR1 and CDR2 from the germline V gene are MGHRA and YSYEKL. The V gene lost 3 bases and the J gene lost 11 bases, with 19 bases spanning the gap. CDR3 length: 14 residues. The CDR3 bases are TGCGCCAGCAGCCACCATGGCCGTGGATGGGACGCTTTCTTT. It codes for CASSHHGRGWDAFF.

The CDR3, as DNA: TGTGCCAGCAGTCTACCGACTAGCGGGAGTCCCCCCGGGGAGCTGTTTTTT. It specifies CASSLPTSGSPPGELFF. The rearrangement uses TRBV27 and TRBJ2-2, with TRBD2 matching 12 bases. The trim removed 5 bases at V and 6 bases at J, leaving 10 bases unmatched. This CDR3 contains 17 residues. The germline gives CDR1 MNHEY, CDR2 SMNVEV (reference sequence).

This clone turned up a few times. Here the CDR3 reads CASSPDIGETQYF. The CDR3 DNA follows: TGTGCCAGCAGCCCGGATATCGGCGAGACCCAGTACTTC. The J gene is TRBJ2-5, the V gene TRBV5-8; D gene ambiguous. V lost 4 bases to trimming and J lost 5 bases, with 12 bases between them. CDR1 is SGHTS, CDR2 YDEGEE, per germline. There are 13 residues in the CDR3.

V and J are TRBV2 and TRBJ2-3, with unresolved D. Trimming shortened V by 7 bases and J by 3 bases, and 14 bases separated the two germline ends. The CDR3 loop spans 14 amino acids. The germline V gene encodes CDR1 SNHLY and CDR2 FYNNEI. This chain's CDR3 is CASKWVLKTDTQYF. DNA of the CDR3: TGTGCCAGCAAATGGGTGTTGAAGACAGATACGCAGTATTTT.

The chain carries TRBV4-2 and TRBJ2-7; TRBD1 aligns across 7 bases. Germline trimming cut 0 bases from V and 5 bases from J; bases unmatched to any gene: 7. CDR1 and CDR2 from the germline V gene are LGHNA and YNFKEQ. There are 15 residues in the CDR3. CDR3 sequence (DNA): TGTGCCAGCAGCCAAGAAGACAGGGAGTTCAACGAGCAGTACTTC. The encoded protein is CASSQEDREFNEQYF.

The genes are TRBV6-5 and TRBJ1-2; D is unclear. CDR3 size: 13 residues. V lost 6 bases to trimming and J lost 6 bases, with 14 bases between them. Per germline, CDR1 MNHEY and CDR2 SVGAGI. The CDR3 loop reads CASSLRFGNGYTF. The DNA of the CDR3 is TGTGCCAGCAGCTTACGATTTGGAAATGGCTACACCTTC.

This clone has more than one count but fewer than ten. The chain recombines TRBV30 with TRBJ1-5; possible D gene TRBD1, 5 bases. Trimming removed 4 bases at V and 0 bases at J, with 10 bases between. CDR3 length: 14 residues. CDR1 and CDR2 from the germline V gene are GTSNPN and SVGIG (reference sequence). The CDR3: CAWNRLNSNQPQHF. The DNA for the CDR3 is TGTGCCTGGAACAGGCTAAATAGCAATCAGCCCCAGCATTTT.

The chain couples TRBV7-9 to TRBJ2-5; 9 bases fit TRBD2. Looked up from germline, CDR1 is SEHNR and CDR2 is FQNEAQ (reference sequence). This CDR3 has 13 residues. J lost 5 bases, V lost 5 bases, and 3 bases had no gene match. CDR3 coding DNA: TGTGCCAGCAGCCCAAGCGGGGGGGAGACCCAGTACTTC. Its protein is CASSPSGGETQYF. Variable domain in full (rest from reference TRBV7-9 and TRBJ2-5): DTGVSQNPRHKITKRGQNVTFRCDPISEHNRLYWYRQTLGQGPEFLTYFQNEAQLEKSRLLSDRFSAERPKGSFSTLEIQRTEQGDSAMYLCASSPSGGETQYFGPGTRLLVL.

The chain recombines TRBV7-6 with TRBJ2-7, with 8 bases identical to TRBD2. Germline V gene data show CDR1 as SGHVS and CDR2 as FNYEAQ. The CDR3 contains 15 residues. V trimming: 5 bases; J trimming: 0 bases; junction bases outside the gene matches: 6. CDR3 region: CASSLTSGTSYEQYF. CDR3 DNA: TGTGCCAGCAGCCTCACTAGCGGTACCTCCTACGAGCAGTACTTC.

The chain uses TRBV10-2 and TRBJ1-1, with 8 bases fitting TRBD1. In germline, CDR1 is WSHSY, CDR2 SAAADI. With V trimmed by 4 bases and J by 4 bases, 8 bases remained unmatched. This CDR3 region has 15 residues. CDR3 in amino acids: CASSGPDRGGTEAFF. The CDR3 region has the DNA TGCGCCAGCAGTGGACCCGACAGGGGAGGCACTGAAGCTTTCTTT.

This chain links TRBV29-1 with TRBJ2-2; D gene unclear. Per the germline V gene, CDR1 is SQVTM and CDR2 is ANQGSEA. V shed 7 bases and J shed 7 bases, with 13 bases lying between them. The CDR3 extends over 12 amino acids. The CDR3: CSGQFFGGELFF. Written as DNA, the CDR3 is TGCAGCGGCCAATTCTTTGGCGGGGAGCTGTTTTTT.

This clone has more than one count but fewer than ten. J is TRBJ1-4 and V is TRBV27; 8 bases fit TRBD1. The germline gives CDR1 MNHEY, CDR2 SMNVEV (reference sequence). This CDR3 comprises 14 residues. V lost 5 bases to trimming and J lost 8 bases; unmatched junction nucleotides: 7. DNA of the CDR3: TGTGCCAGCAGTCCAAGGACAGGGAGGGAAAAACTGTTTTTT. Translating it yields CASSPRTGREKLFF.

The chain joins TRBV5-8 to TRBJ1-5; the D is unclear. Germline V CDR1 and CDR2: SGHTS, YDEGEE. The CDR3 has 16 residues. V was cut by 3 bases and J by 1 base, with 14 bases left in between. CDR3 nucleotides: TGTGCCAGCAGCTCCACCGAATTAGGAAGCAATCAGCCCCAGCATTTT. Its protein product is CASSSTELGSNQPQHF.

This clone was seen only once. This chain's CDR3 is CASSPGGGGTDTQYF. CDR3 bases: TGTGCCAGCAGCCCAGGTGGCGGAGGCACAGATACGCAGTATTTT. This chain uses TRBV4-2 with TRBJ2-3; D gene uncertain. This CDR3 comprises 15 residues. With 4 bases removed from V and 1 base from J, the gap between germline ends came to 12 bases. CDR1 LGHNA and CDR2 YNFKEQ come from the germline V gene.

This rearrangement joins TRBV6-1 to TRBJ2-5, with D uncertain. Germline CDR1 MNHNS, CDR2 SASEGT. V lost 0 bases and J 4 bases, leaving 9 bases between the germline ends. The CDR3 consists of 14 residues. The CDR3 protein is CASSEARPGETQYF. The DNA for the CDR3 is TGTGCCAGCAGTGAAGCTCGACCCGGAGAGACCCAGTACTTC.

In nucleotides, the CDR3 is TGTGCCAGCAGCCCACAAGGGGTGGGGGTGTACAATGAGCAGTTCTTC. Its protein product is CASSPQGVGVYNEQFF. The chain is built from TRBV7-8 and TRBJ2-1, with D perhaps being TRBD1 or TRBD2 (5 bases each). The V and J ends lost 5 bases and 4 bases respectively, with 18 bases between them. CDR3 length equals 16 residues. The germline CDR1 and CDR2 sequences are SGHVS and FQNEAQ.

V gene TRBV6-5 combines with J gene TRBJ2-7, with D hard to call. The CDR3 has 13 residues. Germline loops: CDR1 MNHEY, CDR2 SVGAGI. V lost 7 bases, J lost 2 bases, and 12 bases lay in between. This chain's CDR3 is CASTLGGPYEQYF. In nucleotides, the CDR3 is TGTGCCAGCACCCTAGGTGGGCCCTACGAGCAGTACTTC.

The chain is built from TRBV6-5 and TRBJ1-4; 7 nucleotides align to TRBD1. This CDR3 spans 15 amino acids. Germline V gene sequence: CDR1 MNHEY, CDR2 SVGAGI. V lost 3 bases to trimming and J lost 3 bases; unmatched junction nucleotides: 4. DNA of the CDR3: TGTGCCAGCAGTTATTCAGGGGGACCTAATGAAAAACTGTTTTTT. It is translated as CASSYSGGPNEKLFF.

The genes are TRBV10-3 and TRBJ1-2, with TRBD1 matching 11 bases. Germline CDR1 and CDR2: ENHRY and SYGVKD. The J segment lost 8 bases and the V segment lost 9 bases, leaving 8 bases of the junction unmatched. The CDR3 runs 13 residues. This chain's CDR3 is CAIRPGQGGGYTF. CDR3 DNA sequence: TGTGCCATTCGACCGGGACAGGGGGGCGGCTACACCTTC.

V is TRBV6-5 and J is TRBJ1-2; TRBD1 matches at 10 bases. The V gene end was trimmed by 0 bases and the J gene end by 0 bases; junction bases not matched to a gene: 1. Germline V CDR1 and CDR2: MNHEY, SVGAGI. CDR3 length equals 16 residues. In DNA form, the CDR3 reads TGTGCCAGCAGTTACTCTGGACAGGGGGCTAACTATGGCTACACCTTC. Protein product: CASSYSGQGANYGYTF.

The chain combines TRBV6-1 with TRBJ1-3, with a tentative D call TRBD1 (5 bases). Trimming shortened V by 5 bases and J by 6 bases, and 17 bases separated the two germline ends. CDR3 length: 15 residues. Germline V gene lookup returns CDR1 MNHNS and CDR2 SASEGT. The CDR3 DNA is TGTGCCAGCAGTCTTTGGGGAGGGGTTGAAAACACCATATATTTT. Translation gives CASSLWGGVENTIYF.

The gene calls are TRBV14 and TRBJ1-2; no definite D call. The CDR3 runs to 16 residues. V lost 4 bases, J lost 5 bases, and 20 bases lay in between. In germline, CDR1 is SGHDN, CDR2 FVKESK. This CDR3 is CASSLIRATVFYGYTF. The DNA for the CDR3 is TGTGCCAGCAGCCTTATCCGGGCCACCGTCTTTTATGGCTACACCTTC. The full variable domain, its missing parts supplied by reference TRBV14 and TRBJ1-2, is EAGVTQFPSHSVIEKGQTVTLRCDPISGHDNLYWYRRVMGKEIKFLLHFVKESKQDESGMPNNRFLAERTGGTYSTLKVQPAELEDSGVYFCASSLIRATVFYGYTFGSGTRLTVV.

The V call is TRBV5-1, the J call TRBJ2-2; 9 bases line up with TRBD1. The CDR3 consists of 15 residues. Looked up from germline, CDR1 is SGHRS and CDR2 is YFSETQ. The junction had 7 bases not matched to a gene; V was cut back by 4 bases and J by 6 bases. The CDR3 protein is CASSDRGEGSGELFF. CDR3 nucleotide sequence: TGCGCCAGCAGCGACAGGGGGGAAGGGTCCGGGGAGCTGTTTTTT.

This sequence joins TRBV10-2 and TRBJ1-4, with D hard to call. The germline V and J ends were trimmed by 0 bases and 8 bases, with 13 bases remaining between them. From germline, CDR1 is WSHSY and CDR2 SAAADI. The CDR3 is 15 amino acids. CDR3 amino acids: CASSESWGLFEKLFF. CDR3 coding DNA: TGCGCCAGCAGTGAGTCTTGGGGTTTGTTCGAAAAACTGTTTTTT.

This chain links TRBV5-4 with TRBJ2-7, with 9 bases that match TRBD1. The CDR3 is made up of 16 amino acids. From germline, CDR1 is SGHNT and CDR2 YYREEE (reference sequence). Trimming removed 4 bases from V and 1 base from J; junction bases left unmatched: 9. The CDR3 sequence: CASSLPGTGPSYEQYF. The CDR3 DNA reads as TGTGCCAGCAGCCTTCCGGGGACAGGGCCTTCCTACGAGCAGTACTTC.